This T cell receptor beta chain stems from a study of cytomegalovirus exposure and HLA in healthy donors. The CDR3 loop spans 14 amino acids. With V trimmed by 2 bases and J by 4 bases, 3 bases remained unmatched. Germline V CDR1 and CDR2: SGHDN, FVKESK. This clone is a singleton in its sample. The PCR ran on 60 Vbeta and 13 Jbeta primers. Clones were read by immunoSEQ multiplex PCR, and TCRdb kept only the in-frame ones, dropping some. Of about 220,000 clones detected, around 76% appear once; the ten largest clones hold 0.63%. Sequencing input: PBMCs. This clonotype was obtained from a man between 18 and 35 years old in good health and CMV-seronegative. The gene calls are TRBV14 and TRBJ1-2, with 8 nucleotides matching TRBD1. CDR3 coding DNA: TGTGCCAGCAGCCAAACAGGGGGGCTCTATGGCTACACCTTC. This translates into CASSQTGGLYGYTF. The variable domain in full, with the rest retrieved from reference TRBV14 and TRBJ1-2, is EAGVTQFPSHSVIEKGQTVTLRCDPISGHDNLYWYRRVMGKEIKFLLHFVKESKQDESGMPNNRFLAERTGGTYSTLKVQPAELEDSGVYFCASSQTGGLYGYTFGSGTRLTVV.